This T cell receptor beta chain was identified in a study of cytomegalovirus exposure and HLA in healthy donors. Separation from the approximately 690-subject first cohort characterized the roughly 130-subject validation cohort, to which the donors belonged. Germline values: CDR1 ENHRY, CDR2 SYGVKD. V dropped 4 bases and J dropped 4; count of bases not matched to a gene: 9. The CDR3 extends over 17 amino acids. Concerning this clone: Antigen: not known.

Profiling relied on immunoSEQ multiplex PCR, and the TCRdb table lists in-frame clones only, not all of them. The sample contains roughly 120,000 clones, around 87% of which appear only once. Overall study findings and caveats: Listed as cytomegalovirus-associated were 164 TCR beta chains. Both high specificity and high sensitivity reportedly marked the classifier's diagnosis of cytomegalovirus status. In vitro, a few CMV-associated chains proved specific for CMV antigens.

The sample comprised PBMCs. This TCR was recovered from a woman aged 25-40 years in good health and CMV-seropositive. The chain employs TRBV10-3 and TRBJ2-2, with 10 bases lining up with TRBD1. The CDR3 DNA sequence: TGTGCCATCAGTGGTATTAGCCGGACAGGGGGCACCGGGGAGCTGTTTTTT. Translating gives CAISGISRTGGTGELFF.